The entry below gives a single T cell receptor (beta chain) sequence along with its context. Its antigen remains unidentified. The primer mix had 60 Vbeta and 13 Jbeta primers. Clones were read by immunoSEQ multiplex PCR, and TCRdb kept only the in-frame ones, dropping some. Of 200,000 or so clones listed, around 80% were seen once; the top ten hold 0.6% to 0.7%. This record comes from a study of cytomegalovirus exposure and HLA in healthy donors. General study results and limits: Across donors, most TCRs were seen rarely, yet some public ones were widespread. Later work found most CMV-associated TCR beta chains apparently HLA-restricted. Later work showed greater clonal expansion in HLA-associated TCR beta chains than in equally common others. Researchers left out some V segments, among them TRBV6-2 and TRBV6-3, as indistinguishable.

Germline V lookup: CDR1 SGHRS, CDR2 YFSETQ. V was cut by 0 bases and J by 0 bases, with 7 bases left in between. This CDR3 has 16 amino acids. The sample taken for sequencing was PBMCs. The TCR sequence derives from a man between 18 and 35 years old in good health and CMV-seronegative. The chain joins TRBV5-1 to TRBJ2-6; D is ambiguous. This CDR3 reads CASSLVSTSGANVLTF. CDR3 in DNA: TGCGCCAGCAGCTTGGTCTCTACCTCTGGGGCCAACGTCCTGACTTTC.